Shown below are 21 T cell receptor beta chains from a single sample sequenced in a study of OX40 agonist ivuxolimab in advanced cancers. Profiling relied on immunoSEQ multiplex PCR, and the TCRdb table lists in-frame clones only, not all of them. The sample lists 43,000 or so clones, approximately 90% occurring once. The material sequenced was CD4+ or CD8+ T cells sorted from blood, taken in a trial of the OX40 agonist ivuxolimab. The receptors were sampled from an adult with an advanced solid tumor such as melanoma, head and neck, liver or kidney cancer.

The gene calls are TRBV14 and TRBJ1-2, with D unclear. Germline V gene lookup returns CDR1 SGHDN and CDR2 FVKESK. This CDR3 is 15 amino acids long. Trimming cost V 0 bases and J 5 bases, with 13 bases left between them. The CDR3 DNA reads as TGTGCCAGCAGCCAAGATCTGTACCCTGGGTATGGCTACACCTTC. Protein product: CASSQDLYPGYGYTF.

The chain is built from TRBV28 and TRBJ2-1, with 9 bases fitting TRBD1. V lost 4 bases, J lost 9 bases, and 13 bases stayed unmatched. This CDR3 region has 16 residues. From germline, CDR1 is MDHEN and CDR2 SYDVKM. Here the CDR3 reads CASSYPSGTGTAEQFF. The CDR3 nucleotides are TGTGCCAGCAGTTACCCCTCCGGGACAGGGACCGCTGAGCAGTTCTTC. Using reference TRBV28 and TRBJ2-1 for the parts outside the CDR3, the full variable domain is DVKVTQSSRYLVKRTGEKVFLECVQDMDHENMFWYRQDPGLGLRLIYFSYDVKMKEKGDIPEGYSVSREKKERFSLILESASTNQTSMYLCASSYPSGTGTAEQFFGPGTRLTVL.

The chain recombines TRBV28 with TRBJ2-7; a weak D match, TRBD2 (6 bases). The CDR3 totals 17 residues. V lost 6 bases and J lost 2, with 23 bases in between. The germline V gene has CDR1 MDHEN and CDR2 SYDVKM. CDR3 sequence (DNA): TGTGCCAGCAGGTCCCCCGTGGGTAGCGGTTATCCCTACGAGCAGTACTTC. Translating it yields CASRSPVGSGYPYEQYF.

The V call is TRBV5-1, the J call TRBJ2-3; 7 bases are shared with TRBD2. The V gene's germline CDR1 is SGHRS and CDR2 YFSETQ. This CDR3 comprises 15 residues. Losses at the gene ends were 5 bases for V and 5 bases for J; bases not matched to a gene: 11. The CDR3 region is CASRLTGTKLDTQYF. In nucleotides, the CDR3 is TGCGCCAGCAGACTGACCGGGACTAAACTAGATACGCAGTATTTT.

V and J are TRBV5-1 and TRBJ2-4; D remains ambiguous. Germline CDR1 is SGHRS and CDR2 is YFSETQ. The CDR3 loop spans 15 amino acids. V lost 0 bases to trimming and J lost 5 bases, with 12 bases between them. The CDR3 region has the DNA TGCGCCAGCAGCTTGGAAGGCAGGTTCGAAAACATTCAGTACTTC. Encoded protein: CASSLEGRFENIQYF. Filled out from reference TRBV5-1 and TRBJ2-4, the complete variable domain reads KAGVTQTPRYLIKTRGQQVTLSCSPISGHRSVSWYQQTPGQGLQFLFEYFSETQRNKGNFPGRFSGRQFSNSRSEMNVSTLELGDSALYLCASSLEGRFENIQYFGAGTRLSVL.

This chain uses TRBV5-1 with TRBJ1-6; perhaps TRBD1 as D (6 bases). Germline CDR1 is SGHRS and CDR2 is YFSETQ. V was trimmed by 4 bases and J by 6 bases, leaving 11 bases between them. The CDR3 covers 14 residues. In nucleotides, the CDR3 is TGCGCCAGCAGCCCCGGACAGCTTAATTCACCCCTCCACTTT. Its translation: CASSPGQLNSPLHF.

A note on this clone: At the DNA level, this CDR3 is encoded by other sequences in the same sample as well. The chain employs TRBV4-2 and TRBJ2-7, with 9 positions matching TRBD2. The germline V gene encodes CDR1 LGHNA and CDR2 YNFKEQ. The CDR3 loop spans 18 amino acids. Germline trimming cut 1 base from V and 5 bases from J; bases unmatched to any gene: 15. The CDR3 protein is CASSQASAGTSQVHEQYF. CDR3 nucleotide sequence: TGTGCCAGCAGCCAAGCTTCCGCCGGGACTAGCCAGGTCCACGAGCAGTACTTC.

The chain links TRBV2 to TRBJ1-6, with 8 bases identical to TRBD1. CDR3 length equals 14 residues. CDR1 and CDR2 (germline): SNHLY, FYNNEI. Losses at the gene ends were 3 bases for V and 7 bases for J; bases not matched to a gene: 2. CDR3 sequence (DNA): TGTGCCAGCAGTGATAGGACAGGGAATTCACCCCTCCACTTT. Translation gives CASSDRTGNSPLHF.

This chain links TRBV7-9 with TRBJ2-5; D might be TRBD2 (5 bases). CDR1 is SEHNR and CDR2 is FQNEAQ in the germline V gene (reference sequence). V lost 11 bases and J lost 9, with 13 bases in between. The CDR3 is 10 residues long. CDR3 nucleotide sequence: TGTGCCGGAGGCACGGCGCCCCAGTACTTC. Amino acid sequence: CAGGTAPQYF.

The chain employs TRBV6-5 and TRBJ2-5; TRBD1 might be the D (5 bases). The end of the DNA aligns better with TRBJ2-7, so the J call may be wrong. The CDR3 sequence is 13 residues long. CDR1 is MNHEY and CDR2 is SVGAGI in the germline V gene. CDR3 sequence: CASRVPGSYEQYF. In DNA form, the CDR3 reads TGTGCCAGCAGGGTTCCAGGGTCCTACGAGCAGTACTTC.

The J gene is TRBJ2-1, the V gene TRBV19; 12 bases align to TRBD2. V was pared by 7 bases and J by 8 bases, with 9 bases of the junction left unmatched. CDR1 is LNHDA and CDR2 is SQIVND in the germline V gene (reference sequence). There are 15 residues in the CDR3. As DNA, the CDR3 is TGTGCCAGTAATTACAAGACTAGCGGGAGTTATGAGCAGTTCTTC. Translated, it gives CASNYKTSGSYEQFF.

V and J are TRBV5-1 and TRBJ2-3; no reliable D call. The CDR3 is 15 residues long. Trimming cost V 0 bases and J 1 base, with 9 bases left between them. The germline V gene has CDR1 SGHRS and CDR2 YFSETQ. Here the CDR3 DNA reads TGCGCCAGCAGCTTGGTTGGGGTTGGCACAGATACGCAGTATTTT. This codes for CASSLVGVGTDTQYF.

This chain uses TRBV6-6 with TRBJ1-1; D is undetermined. The CDR3 spans 14 residues. The germline V gene encodes CDR1 MNHNY and CDR2 SVGAGI (reference sequence). The germline V and J ends were trimmed by 7 bases and 1 base, with 13 bases remaining between them. The CDR3 loop is CASTRGLQNTEAFF. The CDR3 DNA follows: TGTGCCAGCACTCGAGGTTTGCAGAACACTGAAGCTTTCTTT.

The chain employs TRBV29-1 and TRBJ2-3; D is perhaps TRBD2 (6 bases). The germline V gene encodes CDR1 SQVTM and CDR2 ANQGSEA. Trimming stripped 7 bases from V and 0 bases from J, with 14 bases between. CDR3 length equals 14 residues. The chain's CDR3 is CSAAPGLSTDTQYF. The DNA of the CDR3 is TGCAGCGCCGCCCCGGGACTTAGCACAGATACGCAGTATTTT.

The chain joins TRBV19 to TRBJ1-1; perhaps TRBD1 as D (5 bases). Germline assignment: CDR1 LNHDA and CDR2 SQIVND (reference sequence). The ends were cut back, 7 bases at V and 0 bases at J, with 15 bases in the middle. The CDR3 loop spans 15 amino acids. The CDR3 bases are TGTGCCAGTATTAGCACCGGGACGGTGAACACTGAAGCTTTCTTT. Its translation is CASISTGTVNTEAFF.

The CDR3 nucleotides are TGTGCCAGCAGCCAAAATTACAATGAGCAGTTCTTC. This gives the protein CASSQNYNEQFF. The rearrangement joins TRBV7-8 to TRBJ2-1; D remains unclear. Germline loops: CDR1 SGHVS, CDR2 FQNEAQ. Trimming stripped 5 bases from V and 4 bases from J, with 6 bases between. CDR3 length: 12 residues. The complete variable domain, with remaining parts taken from reference TRBV7-8 and TRBJ2-1, reads GAGVSQSPRYKVAKRGQDVALRCDPISGHVSLFWYQQALGQGPEFLTYFQNEAQLDKSGLPSDRFFAERPEGSVSTLKIQRTQQEDSAVYLCASSQNYNEQFFGPGTRLTVL.

This chain connects TRBV4-1 to TRBJ2-6; a possible D gene is TRBD2 (6 bases). The CDR3 extends over 18 amino acids. V lost 0 bases and J lost 0, with 12 bases in between. Germline V gene sequence: CDR1 MGHRA, CDR2 YSYEKL. The CDR3 nucleotides are TGCGCCAGCAGCCAAGAGGGGGGAAAGGTCTCTGGGGCCAACGTCCTGACTTTC. Amino acid sequence: CASSQEGGKVSGANVLTF.

The CDR3: CASRRGSAADTQYF. The CDR3 region has the DNA TGTGCCAGTAGACGCGGGAGTGCAGCAGATACGCAGTATTTT. The V and J genes are TRBV19 and TRBJ2-3; 7 nucleotides match TRBD2. CDR3 size: 14 residues. Germline V gene data show CDR1 as LNHDA and CDR2 as SQIVND (reference sequence). V shed 6 bases and J 4 bases; nucleotides not matched to a gene: 7.

This clone was seen a handful of times. V gene TRBV6-1 combines with J gene TRBJ2-3; tentative D call: TRBD1 (5 bases). Germline V gene lookup returns CDR1 MNHNS and CDR2 SASEGT. Trimming pared 5 bases from V and 6 bases from J, leaving 12 bases between. The CDR3 contains 13 residues. CDR3 nucleotide sequence: TGTGCCAGCAGTAGACAGCCCTGGGATACGCAGTATTTT. Translation gives CASSRQPWDTQYF.

The chain couples TRBV7-9 to TRBJ1-5; D gene ambiguous. Deletions cut 1 base from V and 10 bases from J, with 14 bases between. The length of the CDR3 is 14 residues. Germline values: CDR1 SEHNR, CDR2 FQNEAQ (reference sequence). Here the CDR3 reads CASSLDDSSSPQHF. In nucleotides, the CDR3 is TGTGCCAGCAGCTTAGATGACTCGTCCTCACCCCAGCATTTT.

This clone has a handful of counts. This sequence joins TRBV30 and TRBJ2-1; a weak D match, TRBD2 (6 bases). This CDR3 spans 14 amino acids. Germline-derived CDR1 and CDR2 are GTSNPN and SVGIG (reference sequence). V was shortened by 3 bases and J by 7 bases, with 16 bases between the two germline ends. CDR3 protein: CAWRAGTPRNEQFF. CDR3 DNA: TGTGCCTGGAGGGCCGGGACTCCGAGGAATGAGCAGTTCTTC.